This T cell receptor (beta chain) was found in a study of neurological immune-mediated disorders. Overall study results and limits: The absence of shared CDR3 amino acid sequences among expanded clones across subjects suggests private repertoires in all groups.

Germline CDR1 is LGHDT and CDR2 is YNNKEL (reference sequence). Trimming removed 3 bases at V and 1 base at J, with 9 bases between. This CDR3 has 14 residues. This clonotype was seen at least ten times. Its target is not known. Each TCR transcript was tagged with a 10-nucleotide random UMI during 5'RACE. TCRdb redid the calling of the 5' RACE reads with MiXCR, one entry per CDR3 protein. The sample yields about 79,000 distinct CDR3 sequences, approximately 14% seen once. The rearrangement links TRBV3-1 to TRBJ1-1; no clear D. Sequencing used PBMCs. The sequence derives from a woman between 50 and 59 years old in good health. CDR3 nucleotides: TGTGCCAGCAGCCACCGACACTCGAACACTGAAGCTTTCTTT. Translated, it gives CASSHRHSNTEAFF. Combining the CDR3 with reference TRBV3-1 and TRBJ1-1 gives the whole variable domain DTAVSQTPKYLVTQMGNDKSIKCEQNLGHDTMYWYKQDSKKFLKIMFSYNNKELIINETVPNRFSPKSPDKAHLNLHINSLELGDSAVYFCASSHRHSNTEAFFGQGTRLTVV.